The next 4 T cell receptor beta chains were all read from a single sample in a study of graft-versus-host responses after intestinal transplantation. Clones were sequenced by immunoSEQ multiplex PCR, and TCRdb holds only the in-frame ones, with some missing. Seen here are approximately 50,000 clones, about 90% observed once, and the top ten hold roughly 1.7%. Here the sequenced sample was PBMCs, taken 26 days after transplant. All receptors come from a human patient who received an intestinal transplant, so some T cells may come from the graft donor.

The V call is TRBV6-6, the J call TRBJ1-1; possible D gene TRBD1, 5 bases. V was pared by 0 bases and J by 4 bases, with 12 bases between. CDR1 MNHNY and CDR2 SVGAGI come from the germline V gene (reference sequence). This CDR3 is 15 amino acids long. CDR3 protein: CASSYSQIRATEAFF. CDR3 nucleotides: TGTGCCAGCAGTTACTCGCAAATCAGGGCCACTGAAGCTTTCTTT.

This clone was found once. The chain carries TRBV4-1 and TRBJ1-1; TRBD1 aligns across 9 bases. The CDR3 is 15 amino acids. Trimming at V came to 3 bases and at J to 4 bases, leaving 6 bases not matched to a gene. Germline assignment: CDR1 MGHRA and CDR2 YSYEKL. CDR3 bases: TGCGCCAGCAGCCAGAGGACAGGGGTCGCCACTGAAGCTTTCTTT. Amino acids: CASSQRTGVATEAFF.

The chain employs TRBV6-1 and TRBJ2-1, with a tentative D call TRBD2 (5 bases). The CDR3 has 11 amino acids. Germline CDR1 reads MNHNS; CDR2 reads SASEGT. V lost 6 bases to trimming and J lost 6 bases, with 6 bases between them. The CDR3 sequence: CASRSGNEQFF. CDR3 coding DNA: TGTGCCAGCAGGAGCGGCAATGAGCAGTTCTTC.

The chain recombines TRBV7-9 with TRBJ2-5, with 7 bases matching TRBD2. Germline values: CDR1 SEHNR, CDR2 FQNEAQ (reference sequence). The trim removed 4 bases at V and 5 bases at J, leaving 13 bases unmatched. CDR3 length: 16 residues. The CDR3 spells CASSSIAAGARETQYF. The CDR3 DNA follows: TGTGCCAGCAGCTCCATTGCGGCGGGAGCTAGGGAGACCCAGTACTTC.